The text below deals with one T cell receptor beta chain. TCRdb called the RACE reads again in MiXCR, with one record for every CDR3 protein. The repertoire holds 75,000 to 100,000 distinct CDR3 sequences, with roughly a tenth as singletons. Time point: patch test 1, 2 weeks after DPC sensitization. Specified treatment: therapeutic diphenylcyclopropenone sensitization with weekly scalp DPC. The drawing of blood occurred before each patch test was applied. Deletions cut 5 bases from V and 4 bases from J, with 16 bases between. The germline V gene encodes CDR1 SGHAT and CDR2 FQDESV (reference sequence). CDR3 length: 15 residues. The record originates from a study of human T cells and chemical hapten exposure. Study-level background: Alopecia areata, totalis or universalis was found in mostly female patients.

The sequence derives from a man aged 35 to 55 with alopecia areata. Some clones in this sample may be carry-over from other donors' samples. The chain couples TRBV11-1 to TRBJ2-3; D call uncertain. The material sequenced was whole blood, taken in connection with sensitization to the hapten diphenylcyclopropenone (DPC). CDR3 residues: CASSPALSGPDTQYF. In DNA, the CDR3 is TGTGCCAGCAGCCCAGCTTTGTCGGGTCCAGATACGCAGTATTTT.